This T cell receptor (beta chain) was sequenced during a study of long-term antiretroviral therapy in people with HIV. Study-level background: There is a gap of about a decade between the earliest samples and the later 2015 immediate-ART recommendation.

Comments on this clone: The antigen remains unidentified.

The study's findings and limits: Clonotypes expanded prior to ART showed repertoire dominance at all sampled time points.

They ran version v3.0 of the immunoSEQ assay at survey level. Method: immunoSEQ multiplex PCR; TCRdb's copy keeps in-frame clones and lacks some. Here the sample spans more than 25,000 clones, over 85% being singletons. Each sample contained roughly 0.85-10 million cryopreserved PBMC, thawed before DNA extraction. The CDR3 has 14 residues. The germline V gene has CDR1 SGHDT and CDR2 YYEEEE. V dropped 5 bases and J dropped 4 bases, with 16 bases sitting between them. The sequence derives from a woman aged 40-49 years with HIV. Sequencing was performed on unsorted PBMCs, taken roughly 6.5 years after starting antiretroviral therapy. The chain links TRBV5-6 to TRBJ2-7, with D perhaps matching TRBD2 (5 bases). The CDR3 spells CASRTTRERYEQYF. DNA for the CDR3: TGTGCCAGCAGAACGACACGGGAAAGGTACGAGCAGTACTTC.